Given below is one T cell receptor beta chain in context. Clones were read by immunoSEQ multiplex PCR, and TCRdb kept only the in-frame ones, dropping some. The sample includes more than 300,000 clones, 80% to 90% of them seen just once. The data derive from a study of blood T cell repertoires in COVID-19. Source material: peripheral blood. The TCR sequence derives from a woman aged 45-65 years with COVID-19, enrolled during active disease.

The CDR3: CASGLQPGGGAYNGYTF. In nucleotides, the CDR3 is TGTGCTAGTGGTCTCCAGCCTGGGGGGGGCGCTTATAATGGCTACACCTTC. The rearrangement links TRBV12-5 to TRBJ1-2; possible D gene TRBD1, 6 bases. Germline CDR1 reads LGHNT; CDR2 reads FRNRAP. The CDR3 spans 17 residues. Trimming pared 5 bases from V and 6 bases from J, leaving 25 bases between.